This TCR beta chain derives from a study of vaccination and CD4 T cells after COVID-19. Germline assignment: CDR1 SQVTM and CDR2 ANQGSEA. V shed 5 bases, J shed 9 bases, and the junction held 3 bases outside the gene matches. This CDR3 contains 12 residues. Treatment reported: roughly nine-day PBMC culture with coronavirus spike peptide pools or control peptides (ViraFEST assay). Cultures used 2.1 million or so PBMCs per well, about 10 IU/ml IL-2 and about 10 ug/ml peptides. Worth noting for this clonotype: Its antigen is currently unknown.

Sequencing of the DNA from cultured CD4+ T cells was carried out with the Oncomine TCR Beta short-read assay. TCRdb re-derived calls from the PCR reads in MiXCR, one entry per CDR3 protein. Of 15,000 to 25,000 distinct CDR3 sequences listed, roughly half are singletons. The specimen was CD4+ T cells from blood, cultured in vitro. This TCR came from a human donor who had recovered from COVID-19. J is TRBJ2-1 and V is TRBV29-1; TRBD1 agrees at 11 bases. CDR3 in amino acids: CSVTGTGGEQFF. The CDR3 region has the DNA TGCAGCGTTACCGGGACAGGGGGTGAGCAGTTCTTC.